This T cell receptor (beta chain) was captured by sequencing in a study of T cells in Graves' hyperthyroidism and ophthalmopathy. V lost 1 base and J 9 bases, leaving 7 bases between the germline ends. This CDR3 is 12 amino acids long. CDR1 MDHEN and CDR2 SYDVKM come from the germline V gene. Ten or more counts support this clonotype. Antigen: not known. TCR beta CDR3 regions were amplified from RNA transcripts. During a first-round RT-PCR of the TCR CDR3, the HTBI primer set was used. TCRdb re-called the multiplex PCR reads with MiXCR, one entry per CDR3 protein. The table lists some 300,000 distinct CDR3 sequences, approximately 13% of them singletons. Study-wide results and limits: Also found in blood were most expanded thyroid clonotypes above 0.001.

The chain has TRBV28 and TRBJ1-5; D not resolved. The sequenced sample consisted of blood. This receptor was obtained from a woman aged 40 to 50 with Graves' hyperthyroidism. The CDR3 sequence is CASSLLARPQHF. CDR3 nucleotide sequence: TGTGCCAGCAGTTTATTGGCCAGGCCCCAGCATTTT.